These 11 T cell receptor beta chains originate from one sample sequenced in a study of breast tumors, draining lymph nodes, adjacent tissues. Axillary draining lymph nodes of breast cancer patients supplied the node samples. TCRdb used MiXCR to reprocess the multiplex PCR reads, holding one entry per CDR3 protein. Of approximately 280,000 distinct CDR3 sequences detected, roughly 30% appear once; the ten largest clones hold more than 0.95%. The material sequenced was axillary lymph node tissue. The receptors were gathered from a female donor with breast cancer. Some clones in this sample may be carry-over from other donors' samples.

This clonotype has ten or more counts. The gene calls are TRBV20-1 and TRBJ2-3; D ambiguous. The V and J ends lost 3 bases and 6 bases respectively, with 19 bases between them. The CDR3 runs to 15 residues. CDR1 and CDR2 from the germline V gene are DFQATT and SNEGSKA (reference sequence). CDR3 bases: TGCAGTGCTAGGGAAAGCGCAGGATCCAGGGATACGCAGTATTTT. Translated: CSARESAGSRDTQYF.

Ten or more counts support this clonotype. Here the CDR3 reads CASSPEAVSTLHF. Written as DNA, the CDR3 is TGCGCCAGCAGCCCGGAAGCGGTCTCCACCCTCCACTTT. This chain uses TRBV5-1 with TRBJ1-6; D gene unclear. The V end was cut by 4 bases, the J end by 14 bases, with 16 bases between. The CDR3 is 13 amino acids. The germline V gene has CDR1 SGHRS and CDR2 YFSETQ.

This clonotype was counted at least ten times. V is TRBV12-3 or TRBV12-4 and J is TRBJ2-2; 7 bases align to TRBD1. V lost 4 bases to trimming and J lost 1 base; unmatched junction nucleotides: 0. The CDR3 has 14 residues. The CDR3 region has the DNA TGTGCCAGCAGTTGGACAGGGAACACCGGGGAGCTGTTTTTT. This codes for CASSWTGNTGELFF.

Concerning this clonotype itself: The junction and the germline gene differ at one end; a read error may be behind it. The V and J genes are TRBV29-1 and TRBJ1-1; D remains ambiguous. From germline, CDR1 is SQVTM and CDR2 ANQGSEA. The CDR3 extends over 12 amino acids. In DNA form, the CDR3 reads TGCAGCGTTGAGATTGTTGGTACTGAAGCTCTCTTT. Translation: CSVEIVGTEALF.

This clonotype was observed at least ten times. This chain joins TRBV12-3 or TRBV12-4 and TRBJ1-2, with TRBD1 matching 7 bases. This CDR3 is 12 amino acids long. Trimming took 8 bases from V and 13 from J; bases not matched to a gene: 13. As DNA, the CDR3 is TGTGCCAGCCGCACCGGAACAGGGGCCGGCACCTTC. It translates to CASRTGTGAGTF.

This clonotype was detected only a few times. It may be a read error: a sequence one base away is much more abundant. The chain employs TRBV14 and TRBJ2-7, with TRBD2 identical over 9 bases. Gene TRBJ2-1 matches the end of the DNA better, so the J call may be wrong. Germline CDR1 reads SGHDN; CDR2 reads FVKESK. This CDR3 region has 14 residues. The DNA of the CDR3 is TGTGCCAGCAGCCAGACTAGCGGATTTTACGAGCAGTTCTTC. Protein sequence: CASSQTSGFYEQFF.

Only one count was recorded for this clonotype. This may arise from a read error, as a much more abundant clone is one base away. The CDR3 region is CASSLMATTNEELFF. CDR3 sequence (DNA): TGTGCCAGCAGTTTAATGGCAACAACTAATGAAGAACTGTTTTTT. The V call is TRBV7-2, the J call TRBJ1-4; D is undetermined. The length of the CDR3 is 15 residues. Germline V lookup: CDR1 SGHTA, CDR2 FQGNSA.

This chain joins TRBV10-3 and TRBJ1-4; D gene uncertain. CDR1 is ENHRY, CDR2 SYGVKD, per germline. The CDR3 is 13 residues long. V lost 0 bases to trimming and J lost 6 bases, with 5 bases between them. The CDR3 reads CAISESRDEKLFF. The CDR3 coding sequence is TGTGCCATCAGTGAGTCCCGGGATGAAAAACTGTTTTTT.

This clonotype has a count of ten or more. This chain links TRBV2 with TRBJ2-3, with 7 nucleotides matching TRBD2. Germline CDR1 SNHLY, CDR2 FYNNEI. Trimming removed 7 bases from V and 2 bases from J; junction bases left unmatched: 12. The CDR3 is 16 residues long. For the CDR3, the DNA is TGTGCCAGCACCCGGGGCTTAGCGGGCAACACAGATACGCAGTATTTT. Translation gives CASTRGLAGNTDTQYF.

Remarks on this clonotype: This may come from a read error, since a much larger clone is one base off. V and J are TRBV5-1 and TRBJ2-1; TRBD1 might be the D (6 bases). The length of the CDR3 is 15 residues. Germline CDR1 reads SGHRS; CDR2 reads YFSETQ. The V and J ends lost 4 bases and 14 bases respectively, with 25 bases between them. The CDR3 region is CASSPTGWLEIGEFF. DNA for the CDR3: TGCGCCAGCAGCCCAACAGGGTGGCTGGAAATCGGTGAGTTCTTC.

On this clonotype itself: This could be a read error, since a much larger clone is one nucleotide away. V is TRBV15 and J is TRBJ2-1; tentatively, D is TRBD2 (6 bases). Germline V gene data show CDR1 as LNHNV and CDR2 as YYDKDF (reference sequence). The CDR3 sequence is 19 residues long. The CDR3 DNA follows: TGTGCCACCAGCAGAGATCGCCTTGTCGGCGGGACCCGTTTTTATGAGCAGGTCTTC. Translated, it gives CATSRDRLVGGTRFYEQVF.